This is a list of T cell receptor beta chains from one sample in a study of graft-versus-host responses after intestinal transplantation. Here immunoSEQ multiplex PCR was the method, and the copy in TCRdb shows in-frame clones only, minus some. The sample includes about 130,000 clones, around 90% of them seen just once. Their cognate antigens are unknown. Sequencing used unstimulated CD4+ T cells sorted from spleen or lymph node cells, obtained before intestinal transplant. Receptors originate from a human donor who received an intestinal transplant. CDR3s include the opening cysteine and the closing phenylalanine or tryptophan. The D gene is left open where the match is weak. Size tells how often a clone was seen (once, few, many) or the class of an expanded clone, and some rows leave it out.

clone_size,d_call,j_call,v_call,cdr3_nt,cdr3_aa
-,-,TRBJ2-7,TRBV6-1,TGTGCCAGCAGTTCCACGGGGGGCACCTACGAGCAGTACTTC,CASSSTGGTYEQYF
-,-,TRBJ1-4,TRBV5-1,TGCGCCAGCAGCTTGGAACGGGGGGTTGCAACTAATGAAAAACTGTTTTTT,CASSLERGVATNEKLFF
-,-,TRBJ2-2,TRBV9,TGTGCCAGCAGCGTAGAGGGTGTAAACACCGGGGAGCTGTTTTTT,CASSVEGVNTGELFF
once,-,TRBJ2-3,TRBV28,TGTGCCAGCAGAGGGAATAAAGCAGATACGCAGTATTTT,CASRGNKADTQYF
-,-,TRBJ1-3,TRBV11-2,TGTGCCAGCAGCCGCTGGGAAATCTCTGGAAACACCATATATTTT,CASSRWEISGNTIYF
-,-,TRBJ2-7,TRBV23-1,TGCGCCAGCAGTCAGAATTCTAGAGAGGAGCAGTACTTC,CASSQNSREEQYF
-,-,TRBJ2-7,TRBV2,TGTGCCAGCAGTGAAGCGCTACTGGACAACCGGGAGCAGTACTTC,CASSEALLDNREQYF
-,-,TRBJ1-6,TRBV29-1,TGCAGCGTTGGGGTCGCAGGGAATTCACCCCTCCACTTT,CSVGVAGNSPLHF
once,TRBD2,TRBJ2-1,TRBV5-1,TGCGCCAGCAGCTTTAGCGGGAATGAGCAGTTCTTC,CASSFSGNEQFF
-,TRBD2,TRBJ2-3,TRBV11-2,TGTGCCAGCAGCTTAGCGGCTAGCGGGGATACGCAGTATTTT,CASSLAASGDTQYF
-,TRBD2,TRBJ2-5,TRBV6-1,TGTGCCAGTAACCTTAGTAGCGGGAGGGAAGAGACCCAGTACTTC,CASNLSSGREETQYF
-,TRBD2,TRBJ2-7,TRBV7-2,TGTGCCAGCAGCTTATCCCTGACTAGCGGGAGCTCCTACGAGCAGTACTTC,CASSLSLTSGSSYEQYF
-,-,TRBJ2-2,TRBV9,TGTGCCAGCAGCGTATATGGCGCGGACAGCAACACCGGGGAGCTGTTTTTT,CASSVYGADSNTGELFF
-,TRBD1,TRBJ1-6,TRBV10-3,TGTGCCATCAGAACAGGGGAAAATTCACCCCTCCACTTT,CAIRTGENSPLHF
-,-,TRBJ1-2,TRBV6-5,TGTGCCAGCAGTGCCCGACAGTTCCCTTATGGCTACACCTTC,CASSARQFPYGYTF
-,TRBD2,TRBJ2-1,TRBV18,TGTGCCAGCTCACCACCAAGCGGGAGGGGGTACAATGAGCAGTTCTTC,CASSPPSGRGYNEQFF
-,TRBD2,TRBJ2-5,TRBV6-1,TGTGCCAGCAGTGAAGCCAGACTAGCGAGGCAAGAGACCCAGTACTTC,CASSEARLARQETQYF
-,TRBD1,TRBJ1-1,TRBV28,TGTGCCAGCAACCGCATAGGGACAGACTCTTGGGTTGAAGCTTTCTTT,CASNRIGTDSWVEAFF
-,-,TRBJ1-2,TRBV7-2,TGTGCCAGCAGCCTTGGCGGTCTTGGCTACACCTTC,CASSLGGLGYTF
-,-,TRBJ2-7,TRBV6-6,TGTGCCAGCAGTTTACCTCGGACGGGAAGCTCCTACGAGCAGTACTTC,CASSLPRTGSSYEQYF
-,-,TRBJ1-2,TRBV18,TGTGCCAGCTCACCAAATCCCAGTTCAGGGATCCCATCTAACTATGGCTACACCTTC,CASSPNPSSGIPSNYGYTF
-,TRBD2,TRBJ2-7,TRBV30,TGTGCCGTAACTAGCGGGATGTCCTACGAGCAGTACTTC,CAVTSGMSYEQYF
-,TRBD1,TRBJ2-6,TRBV27,TGTGCCAGCAGCCTTGTGACAGGGAATAAGGCTGGGGCCAACGTCCTGACTTTC,CASSLVTGNKAGANVLTF
-,-,TRBJ2-1,TRBV15,TGTGCCACCAGCAGATCGGACCCACACAATGAGCAGTTCTTC,CATSRSDPHNEQFF
-,TRBD1,TRBJ2-7,TRBV7-3,TGTGCCAGCAGCCTAAGGACAGGGGTGTACGAGCAGTACTTC,CASSLRTGVYEQYF
-,-,TRBJ2-7,TRBV6-5,TGTGCCAGCAGTTACGACCCACGAAGCTCCTACGAGCAGTACTTC,CASSYDPRSSYEQYF
few,-,TRBJ1-1,TRBV19,TGTGCCAGTAGTAAAGACAGGATGAACACTGAAGCTTTCTTT,CASSKDRMNTEAFF
-,-,TRBJ2-4,TRBV7-2,TGTGCCAGCAGCCCACCAGTTTTAGCCAAAAACATTCAGTACTTC,CASSPPVLAKNIQYF
few,-,TRBJ2-3,TRBV6-1,TGTGCCAGCAGTGAACAGGGAGTCTTCACAGATACGCAGTATTTT,CASSEQGVFTDTQYF
-,TRBD2,TRBJ2-1,TRBV10-3,TGTGCCATCAGTGAAACTAGCGGGAGAGGAAACAATGAGCAGTTCTTC,CAISETSGRGNNEQFF
-,TRBD1,TRBJ2-3,TRBV15,TGTGCCACCAGCAGAGGATGGGACAGTGACACAGATACGCAGTATTTT,CATSRGWDSDTDTQYF
-,-,TRBJ2-1,TRBV28,TGTGCCAGCAGAGGGACCGGCGGGGCCAATGAGCAGTTCTTC,CASRGTGGANEQFF
-,-,TRBJ2-1,TRBV20-1,TGCAGTGCTAGAAGAGTGCGGCAGTTCTTC,CSARRVRQFF
-,TRBD1,TRBJ1-2,TRBV9,TGTGCCAGCAGCGCAGGGGGGACAGGGAGGTATGGCTACACCTTC,CASSAGGTGRYGYTF
-,-,TRBJ1-3,TRBV5-5,TGTGCCAGCAGCTTGTTCCGGGGACGAATCTCTGGAAACACCATATATTTT,CASSLFRGRISGNTIYF
-,-,TRBJ2-7,TRBV28,TGTGCCACAGTCCGGGACACAACCTACGAGCAGTACTTC,CATVRDTTYEQYF
-,TRBD2,TRBJ2-1,TRBV19,TGTGCCAGTAGTATGCTCGGTGGGACTAGCGGTGAGCAGTTCTTC,CASSMLGGTSGEQFF
-,TRBD2,TRBJ2-5,TRBV28,TGTGCCAGCAGTTCCGGGACTATAAAAGAGACCCAGTACTTC,CASSSGTIKETQYF
-,-,TRBJ2-5,TRBV5-1,TGCGCCAGCAGCCCCGCCTTTGGCGAGATGTACCAAGAGACCCAGTACTTC,CASSPAFGEMYQETQYF